Sequencing of this T cell receptor beta chain was carried out in a study of cytomegalovirus exposure and HLA in healthy donors. General study points: Subsequent analysis found a tendency for first-cohort TCR clusters to co-occur within the 95 to 150 validation repertoires. TCR sequences were mostly rare, though some public TCRs occurred in many donors.

Profiled with immunoSEQ multiplex PCR; TCRdb holds only in-frame clones, not every one. The sample records 130,000 or so clones, roughly nine tenths being singletons. About this clone itself: Antigen unknown.

This CDR3 has 15 amino acids. Trimming removed 4 bases from V and 2 bases from J; junction bases left unmatched: 5. Per the germline V gene, CDR1 is SEHNR and CDR2 is FQNEAQ (reference sequence). The sequence came from a man aged 25-45 years in good health and CMV-seronegative. This chain connects TRBV7-9 to TRBJ1-3; TRBD1 aligns across 7 bases. The sequencing input was PBMCs. CDR3 amino acids: CASSYRQGAGNTIYF. DNA for the CDR3: TGTGCCAGCAGCTATCGACAGGGTGCTGGAAACACCATATATTTT.